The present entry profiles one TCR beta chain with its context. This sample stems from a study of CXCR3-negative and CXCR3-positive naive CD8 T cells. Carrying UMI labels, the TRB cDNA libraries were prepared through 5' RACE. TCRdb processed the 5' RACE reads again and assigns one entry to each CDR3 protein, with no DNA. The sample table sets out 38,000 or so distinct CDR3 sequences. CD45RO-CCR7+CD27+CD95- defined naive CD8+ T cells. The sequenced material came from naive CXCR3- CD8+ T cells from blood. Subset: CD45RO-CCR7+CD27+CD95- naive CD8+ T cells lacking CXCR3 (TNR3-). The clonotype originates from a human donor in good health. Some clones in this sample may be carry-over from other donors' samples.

CDR3 region: CASSPVDSLAEQYF. The rearrangement uses TRBV7-2 and TRBJ2-7; checking the TCRdb D call of TRBD2 is not possible without DNA. The length of the CDR3 is 14 residues. The V gene's germline CDR1 is SGHTA and CDR2 FQGNSA.